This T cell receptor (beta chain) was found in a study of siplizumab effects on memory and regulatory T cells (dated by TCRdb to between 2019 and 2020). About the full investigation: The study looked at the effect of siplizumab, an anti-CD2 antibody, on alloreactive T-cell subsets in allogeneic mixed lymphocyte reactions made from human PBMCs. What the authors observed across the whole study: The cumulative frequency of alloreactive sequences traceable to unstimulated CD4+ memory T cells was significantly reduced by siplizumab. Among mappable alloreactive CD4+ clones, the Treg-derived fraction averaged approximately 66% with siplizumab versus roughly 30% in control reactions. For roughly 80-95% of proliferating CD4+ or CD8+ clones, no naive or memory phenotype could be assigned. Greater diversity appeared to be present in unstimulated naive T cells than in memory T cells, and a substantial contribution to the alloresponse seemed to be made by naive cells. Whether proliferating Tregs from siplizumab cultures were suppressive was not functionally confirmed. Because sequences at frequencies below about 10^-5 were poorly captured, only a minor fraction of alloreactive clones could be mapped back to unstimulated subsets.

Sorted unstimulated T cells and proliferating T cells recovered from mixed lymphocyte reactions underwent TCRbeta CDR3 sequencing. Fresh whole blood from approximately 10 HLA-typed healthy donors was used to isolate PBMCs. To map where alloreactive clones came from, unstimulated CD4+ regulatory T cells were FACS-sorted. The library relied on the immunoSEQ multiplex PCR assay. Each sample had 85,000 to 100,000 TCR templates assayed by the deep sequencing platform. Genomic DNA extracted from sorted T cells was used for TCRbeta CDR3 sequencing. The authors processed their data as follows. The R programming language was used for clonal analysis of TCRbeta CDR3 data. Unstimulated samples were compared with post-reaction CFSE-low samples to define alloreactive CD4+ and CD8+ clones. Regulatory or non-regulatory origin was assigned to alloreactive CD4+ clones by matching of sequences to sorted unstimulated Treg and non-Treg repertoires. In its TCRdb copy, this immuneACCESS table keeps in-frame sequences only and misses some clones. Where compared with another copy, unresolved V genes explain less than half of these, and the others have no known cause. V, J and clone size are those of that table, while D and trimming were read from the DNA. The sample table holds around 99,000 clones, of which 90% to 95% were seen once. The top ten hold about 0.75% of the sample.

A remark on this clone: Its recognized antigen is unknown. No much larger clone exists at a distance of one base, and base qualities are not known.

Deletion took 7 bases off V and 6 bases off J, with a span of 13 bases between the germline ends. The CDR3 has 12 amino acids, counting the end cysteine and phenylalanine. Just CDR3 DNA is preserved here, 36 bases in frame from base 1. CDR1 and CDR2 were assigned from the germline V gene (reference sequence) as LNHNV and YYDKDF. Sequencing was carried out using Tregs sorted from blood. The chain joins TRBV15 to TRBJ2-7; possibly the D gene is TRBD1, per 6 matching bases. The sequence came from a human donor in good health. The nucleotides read TGTGCCACCAAGGGGGAAGGAATCGAGCAGTACTTC. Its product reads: CATKGEGIEQYF. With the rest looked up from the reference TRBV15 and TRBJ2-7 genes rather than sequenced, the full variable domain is DAMVIQNPRYQVTQFGKPVTLSCSQTLNHNVMYWYQQKSSQAPKLLFHYYDKDFNNEADTPDNFQSRRPNTSFCFLDIRSPGLGDTAMYLCATKGEGIEQYFGPGTRLTVT.